One sample yielded the 13 T cell receptor beta chains listed below, sequenced in a study of cytomegalovirus exposure and HLA in healthy donors. PCR was performed using 60 Vbeta and 13 Jbeta primers. Repertoires were generated with immunoSEQ multiplex PCR, while TCRdb's copy carries only in-frame clones and drops some. The sample holds over 150,000 clones; 80% are singletons and the top ten take less than 9%. The sample was PBMCs. These receptors came from a man aged 25 to 40 in good health and CMV-seropositive.

The sample holds a few counts of this clone. The junction differs from germline at one of its ends, possibly a read error. This chain joins TRBV15 and TRBJ2-7; the match to TRBD1 covers 8 bases. From germline, CDR1 is LNHNV and CDR2 YYDKDF (reference sequence). This CDR3 spans 13 amino acids. CDR3 DNA sequence: TGTGCCACCAGCACCTGGGGAGAGGACAGGGTTAGCTTC. As protein: CATSTWGEDRVSF.

This clone appeared once. The chain combines TRBV19 with TRBJ2-5; 8 nucleotides agree with TRBD2. This CDR3 has 13 amino acids. The germline V gene encodes CDR1 LNHDA and CDR2 SQIVND (reference sequence). J was trimmed by 5 bases and V by 7 bases; bases with no gene match: 6. The CDR3, as DNA: TGTGCCAGTACCCCGGGGGGGGTTGAGACCCAGTACTTC. Protein product: CASTPGGVETQYF. Using reference TRBV19 and TRBJ2-5 for the parts outside the CDR3, the full variable domain is DGGITQSPKYLFRKEGQNVTLSCEQNLNHDAMYWYRQDPGQGLRLIYYSQIVNDFQKGDIAEGYSVSREKKESFPLTVTSAQKNPTAFYLCASTPGGVETQYFGPGTRLLVL.

The chain employs TRBV25-1 and TRBJ2-5; D not resolved. Trimming took 2 bases from V and 1 from J, leaving 5 bases between them. The V gene's germline CDR1 is MGHDK and CDR2 SYGVNS. The length of the CDR3 is 13 residues. CDR3 in DNA: TGTGCCAGCAGTGAAGGCAGCCAAGAGACCCAGTACTTC. Its translation is CASSEGSQETQYF.

The chain is built from TRBV7-8 and TRBJ2-3; 10 bases line up with TRBD2. The CDR3 contains 17 residues. Germline trimming cut 5 bases from V and 5 bases from J; bases unmatched to any gene: 13. Germline CDR1 and CDR2: SGHVS and FQNEAQ. In DNA, the CDR3 is TGTGCCAGCAGCACCCTGGAGCGGGGGGGCTTTGGAGATACGCAGTATTTT. It specifies CASSTLERGGFGDTQYF.

CDR3 region: CATSQDRGYGYTF. CDR3 nucleotides: TGTGCCACCAGTCAAGACAGGGGCTATGGCTACACCTTC. J is TRBJ1-2 and V is TRBV15; 8 nucleotides agree with TRBD1. The CDR3 is made up of 13 amino acids. CDR1 and CDR2 from the germline V gene are LNHNV and YYDKDF (reference sequence). V shed 6 bases and J 4 bases; nucleotides not matched to a gene: 4.

The chain has TRBV2 and TRBJ1-2; TRBD1 matches at 8 bases. Trimming removed 5 bases from V and 6 bases from J; junction bases left unmatched: 11. Per germline, CDR1 SNHLY and CDR2 FYNNEI. This CDR3 is built from 15 residues. The CDR3 bases are TGTGCCAGCAGTAGGACCCGTGGACAGGGAGATGGCTACACCTTC. It specifies CASSRTRGQGDGYTF.

The chain links TRBV15 to TRBJ2-5, with unresolved D. CDR1 is LNHNV and CDR2 is YYDKDF in the germline V gene (reference sequence). Trimming cost V 0 bases and J 1 base, with 6 bases left between them. This CDR3 comprises 14 residues. For the CDR3, the DNA is TGTGCCACCAGCAGAGAGCGGTCCCAAGAGACCCAGTACTTC. Encoded protein: CATSRERSQETQYF.

The chain has TRBV4-2 and TRBJ2-5; 7 nucleotides line up with TRBD2. The CDR3 totals 14 residues. Trimming at V came to 4 bases and at J to 1 base, leaving 3 bases not matched to a gene. The germline CDR1 and CDR2 sequences are LGHNA and YNFKEQ. The CDR3 bases are TGTGCCAGCAGCCGCGCGGGAGCCCAAGAGACCCAGTACTTC. Its translation: CASSRAGAQETQYF.

This clone was detected only once. This rearrangement joins TRBV7-2 to TRBJ1-1, with no clear D. Germline CDR1 and CDR2: SGHTA and FQGNSA. Deletions cut 2 bases from V and 1 base from J, with 8 bases between. The CDR3 consists of 14 residues. The CDR3 here is CASSLSRQNTEAFF. The DNA of the CDR3 is TGTGCCAGCAGCTTAAGCCGTCAGAACACTGAAGCTTTCTTT.

V usage is TRBV28 and J usage is TRBJ1-5; tentatively, D is TRBD1 (6 bases). The CDR3 loop spans 15 amino acids. Germline V gene sequence: CDR1 MDHEN, CDR2 SYDVKM. V lost 4 bases to trimming and J lost 6 bases, with 16 bases between them. CDR3 nucleotide sequence: TGTGCCAGCAGTTACCTCGGGGGCGGGGGTCAGCCCCAGCATTTT. This codes for CASSYLGGGGQPQHF.

To note about this clone: The sample has other DNA sequences that encode this CDR3 too. The DNA of the CDR3 is TGTGCCAGTAGTAGGACATCGCCCAAAGAGACCCAGTACTTC. It specifies CASSRTSPKETQYF. This chain joins TRBV19 and TRBJ2-5, with D possibly matching TRBD1 (5 bases). The ends were cut back, 4 bases at V and 3 bases at J, with 12 bases in the middle. Germline V gene data show CDR1 as LNHDA and CDR2 as SQIVND (reference sequence). The CDR3 loop spans 14 amino acids.

The chain's CDR3 is CASSLGGSGGTYEQYF. In nucleotides, the CDR3 is TGTGCCAGCAGCTTGGGAGGTAGCGGGGGAACCTACGAGCAGTACTTC. V is TRBV5-4 and J is TRBJ2-7; 9 positions match TRBD2. This CDR3 is built from 16 residues. Germline assignment: CDR1 SGHNT and CDR2 YYREEE (reference sequence). V was pared by 0 bases and J by 2 bases, with 6 bases of the junction left unmatched.

Points on this clone: At one of its ends the junction is not consistent with the germline gene, which may arise from a read error. This sequence joins TRBV27 and TRBJ2-7; TRBD1 might be the D (6 bases). Germline CDR1 reads MNHEY; CDR2 reads SMNVEV (reference sequence). This CDR3 spans 9 amino acids. The CDR3 DNA sequence: TGTGCCAGCAGTGAACAGGGAATCTTC. It translates to CASSEQGIF.